This passage covers 25 T cell receptor beta chains from one sample sequenced in a study of control samples from healthy donors and cancer patients. Only in-frame clones appear in the TCRdb table, and some are missing; sequencing was by immunoSEQ multiplex PCR. Of tens of thousands of clones listed, more than 85% are singletons. The specimen was PBMCs. These receptors were obtained from a woman between 50 and 59 years old with head and neck cancer.

This clone was seen just once. The chain couples TRBV2 to TRBJ2-1; 8 nucleotides match TRBD2. Trimming at V came to 1 base and at J to 8 bases, leaving 4 bases not matched to a gene. This CDR3 region has 14 residues. Germline CDR1 reads SNHLY; CDR2 reads FYNNEI. The CDR3 coding sequence is TGTGCCAGCAGTGAAGAATCGGGGGGGCATGAGCAGTTCTTC. Protein sequence: CASSEESGGHEQFF.

This chain uses TRBV15 with TRBJ1-2, with D perhaps TRBD1 (5 bases). V lost 5 bases and J lost 8, with 21 bases in between. Germline lookup yields CDR1 LNHNV and CDR2 YYDKDF (reference sequence). This CDR3 spans 15 amino acids. The CDR3 reads CATSRPWGSEGGYTF. DNA of the CDR3: TGTGCCACCAGCCGTCCGTGGGGGTCGGAGGGAGGCTACACCTTC. Full variable domain (remainder filled in from reference TRBV15 and TRBJ1-2): DAMVIQNPRYQVTQFGKPVTLSCSQTLNHNVMYWYQQKSSQAPKLLFHYYDKDFNNEADTPDNFQSRRPNTSFCFLDIRSPGLGDTAMYLCATSRPWGSEGGYTFGSGTRLTVV.

The rearrangement links TRBV6-2 or TRBV6-3 to TRBJ1-5; 9 nucleotides agree with TRBD1. Germline lookup yields CDR1 MNHEY and CDR2 SVGEGT. CDR3 length equals 15 residues. J gave up 0 bases and V 5 bases, and 2 bases lay outside the gene matches. The CDR3 is CASSKTGGSNQPQHF. The CDR3 DNA is TGTGCCAGCAGTAAGACAGGGGGTAGCAATCAGCCCCAGCATTTT.

The J gene is TRBJ2-7, the V gene TRBV5-4; 10 positions agree with TRBD1. V shed 2 bases and J 7 bases; nucleotides not matched to a gene: 12. This CDR3 is built from 16 residues. The germline CDR1 and CDR2 sequences are SGHNT and YYREEE (reference sequence). The CDR3 protein is CASSFLSRQGAREQYF. DNA for the CDR3: TGTGCCAGCAGCTTTTTATCGAGACAGGGGGCTAGAGAGCAGTACTTC.

The rearrangement joins TRBV4-3 to TRBJ2-7, with TRBD1 identical over 9 bases. The CDR3 has 15 residues. V shed 3 bases and J 6 bases; nucleotides not matched to a gene: 9. Germline-derived CDR1 and CDR2 are LGHNA and YSLEER. DNA for the CDR3: TGCGCCAGCAGCCAGGCGGACAGGGGCCCCGGCGAGCAGTACTTC. It translates to CASSQADRGPGEQYF.

The chain recombines TRBV9 with TRBJ1-1; the match to TRBD1 covers 9 bases. This CDR3 has 14 residues. Losses at the gene ends were 4 bases for V and 1 base for J; bases not matched to a gene: 2. The germline CDR1 and CDR2 sequences are SGDLS and YYNGEE. CDR3 region: CASSPTGGNTEAFF. Written as DNA, the CDR3 is TGTGCCAGCAGCCCGACAGGGGGGAACACTGAAGCTTTCTTT.

This sequence joins TRBV5-4 and TRBJ2-3; D ambiguous. In germline, CDR1 is SGHNT, CDR2 YYREEE (reference sequence). Trimming removed 1 base from V and 1 base from J, with 7 bases in between. CDR3 length: 14 residues. CDR3 DNA sequence: TGTGCCAGCAGCTTGAGACAACGCACAGATACGCAGTATTTT. Translating gives CASSLRQRTDTQYF.

The rearrangement joins TRBV6-5 to TRBJ2-4; 8 nucleotides line up with TRBD1. Losses at the gene ends were 6 bases for V and 3 bases for J; bases not matched to a gene: 4. The CDR3 totals 14 residues. The germline V gene encodes CDR1 MNHEY and CDR2 SVGAGI. The CDR3 region is CASRGTGDKNIQYF. The CDR3 DNA reads TGTGCCAGCAGGGGGACAGGAGACAAAAACATTCAGTACTTC.

The V gene is TRBV13, the J gene TRBJ1-1, with D perhaps TRBD1 (5 bases). CDR3 length: 14 residues. Trimming removed 5 bases from V and 1 base from J, with 11 bases in between. From germline, CDR1 is PRHDT and CDR2 FYEKMQ (reference sequence). CDR3 amino acids: CASSPRRGNTEAFF. The CDR3 bases are TGTGCCAGCAGCCCCCGGAGGGGGAACACTGAAGCTTTCTTT.

This chain links TRBV27 with TRBJ2-2; TRBD2 aligns across 7 bases. Per the germline V gene, CDR1 is MNHEY and CDR2 is SMNVEV (reference sequence). The CDR3 contains 18 residues. Trimming cost V 5 bases and J 4 bases; bases outside gene matches: 16. CDR3 sequence reads: CASSPEFRDYPFTGELFF. The CDR3 DNA follows: TGTGCCAGCAGTCCTGAATTCCGGGACTACCCTTTCACCGGGGAGCTGTTTTTT.

The rearrangement joins TRBV25-1 to TRBJ2-1; the match to TRBD2 covers 14 bases. Unmatched junction bases numbered 6, after V lost 5 bases and J lost 0 bases. This CDR3 contains 18 residues. The germline gives CDR1 MGHDK, CDR2 SYGVNS. The CDR3 nucleotides read TGTGCCAGCAGTACGAGAGGGACTAGCGGGAGCTCCTACAATGAGCAGTTCTTC. This gives the protein CASSTRGTSGSSYNEQFF.

The chain combines TRBV19 with TRBJ2-7, with 7 bases matching TRBD1. Looked up from germline, CDR1 is LNHDA and CDR2 is SQIVND (reference sequence). This CDR3 comprises 15 residues. Trimming cost V 5 bases and J 0 bases; bases outside gene matches: 7. In nucleotides, the CDR3 is TGTGCCAGTAGTTGGAGAAGGGACAGCTCCTACGAGCAGTACTTC. Amino acid sequence: CASSWRRDSSYEQYF.

V usage is TRBV19 and J usage is TRBJ2-3; the D is unclear. The germline gives CDR1 LNHDA, CDR2 SQIVND (reference sequence). V was cut by 5 bases and J by 9 bases, with 15 bases left in between. This CDR3 region has 13 residues. For the CDR3, the DNA is TGTGCCAGTAGTCCGGGCTCCAGAGAAACGCAGTATTTT. Protein: CASSPGSRETQYF.

This clone is a singleton in its sample. The chain links TRBV3-1 (or the pseudogene TRBV3-2) to TRBJ2-2; D is perhaps TRBD2 (7 bases). This CDR3 contains 15 residues. Trimming stripped 3 bases from V and 4 bases from J, with 12 bases between. The germline V gene encodes CDR1 LGHDT and CDR2 YNNKEL (reference sequence). CDR3 protein: CASSQLGGPTGELFF. CDR3 sequence (DNA): TGTGCCAGCAGCCAGTTGGGGGGGCCCACCGGGGAGCTGTTTTTT.

The CDR3 bases are TGTGCCAGTAGTCCAGGACTAGCGGGAGAGATCCTCCACAATGAGCAGTTCTTC. Translation gives CASSPGLAGEILHNEQFF. The chain is built from TRBV19 and TRBJ2-1; 13 nucleotides line up with TRBD2. Germline V gives CDR1 LNHDA, CDR2 SQIVND (reference sequence). V dropped 5 bases and J dropped 5; count of bases not matched to a gene: 12. This CDR3 has 18 residues.

V is TRBV2 and J is TRBJ1-2; D uncertain. The CDR3 has 13 amino acids. Trimming pared 3 bases from V and 4 bases from J, leaving 9 bases between. Germline CDR1 is SNHLY and CDR2 is FYNNEI. The CDR3 is CASSDGQSYGYTF. The DNA of the CDR3 is TGTGCCAGCAGTGACGGGCAGTCCTATGGCTACACCTTC.

This sequence joins TRBV6-5 and TRBJ1-2; D remains unclear. Germline CDR1 and CDR2: MNHEY and SVGAGI. V lost 0 bases and J lost 4, with 12 bases in between. CDR3 length: 15 amino acids. The CDR3 protein is CASSYSPSVVYGYTF. The CDR3 DNA sequence: TGTGCCAGCAGTTACTCGCCGTCAGTCGTCTATGGCTACACCTTC.

CDR3 sequence reads: CASRTPPGRGQETQYF. The DNA of the CDR3 is TGTGCCAGCAGAACCCCCCCAGGAAGGGGCCAAGAGACCCAGTACTTC. The chain couples TRBV28 to TRBJ2-5; possible D gene TRBD1, 5 bases. The length of the CDR3 is 16 residues. Trimming removed 6 bases from V and 1 base from J, with 18 bases in between. The germline gives CDR1 MDHEN, CDR2 SYDVKM.

V gene TRBV24-1 combines with J gene TRBJ2-7; 7 bases are shared with TRBD1. V was clipped by 4 bases and J by 4 bases; unmatched bases: 6. Germline assignment: CDR1 KGHDR and CDR2 SFDVKD. This CDR3 contains 14 residues. The CDR3 bases are TGTGCCACCAGTGACCACAGGGGAAAGTACGAGCAGTACTTC. Its protein is CATSDHRGKYEQYF.

The count of this clone is one. The V and J genes are TRBV4-1 and TRBJ2-3, with D maybe TRBD2 (7 bases). V lost 3 bases and J lost 4, with 20 bases in between. Germline V gene data show CDR1 as MGHRA and CDR2 as YSYEKL. The length of the CDR3 is 17 residues. Here the CDR3 reads CASSQETGGQTPDTQYF. In DNA form, the CDR3 reads TGCGCCAGCAGCCAGGAAACGGGGGGACAAACCCCAGATACGCAGTATTTT.

The chain recombines TRBV27 with TRBJ2-7; tentatively, D is TRBD2 (6 bases). The CDR3 loop spans 17 amino acids. V was shortened by 5 bases and J by 0 bases, with 20 bases between the two germline ends. Germline loops: CDR1 MNHEY, CDR2 SMNVEV (reference sequence). The CDR3 region is CASSPRDSSVSSYEQYF. Here the CDR3 DNA reads TGTGCCAGCAGTCCACGGGACTCCTCGGTGAGCTCCTACGAGCAGTACTTC.

V usage is TRBV5-1 and J usage is TRBJ2-1, with 10 nucleotides matching TRBD2. The CDR3 is 17 amino acids. Germline trimming cut 0 bases from V and 3 bases from J; bases unmatched to any gene: 6. CDR1 is SGHRS, CDR2 YFSETQ, per germline. The chain's CDR3 is CASSLGLAGTFYNEQFF. CDR3 nucleotide sequence: TGCGCCAGCAGCTTGGGACTAGCGGGCACCTTCTACAATGAGCAGTTCTTC.

The gene calls are TRBV5-1 and TRBJ2-5, with 12 positions matching TRBD2. The CDR3 contains 16 residues. V shed 2 bases and J 1 base; nucleotides not matched to a gene: 3. Germline CDR1 reads SGHRS; CDR2 reads YFSETQ. CDR3 nucleotide sequence: TGCGCCAGCAGCTTACTACTAGCGGGGGGCCAAGAGACCCAGTACTTC. Its translation: CASSLLLAGGQETQYF.

By sample fraction, this clone is large. V is TRBV7-2 and J is TRBJ2-7; TRBD2 matches 13 bases. Germline values: CDR1 SGHTA, CDR2 FQGNSA. V trimming: 5 bases; J trimming: 0 bases; junction bases outside the gene matches: 1. This CDR3 region has 15 residues. The CDR3 reads CASSRTSGGSYEQYF. The CDR3 bases are TGTGCCAGCAGCCGGACTAGCGGGGGCTCCTACGAGCAGTACTTC.

This clone has only a few counts. The chain combines TRBV29-1 with TRBJ2-2; the D is unclear. V dropped 5 bases and J dropped 0 bases, with 13 bases sitting between them. Germline V lookup: CDR1 SQVTM, CDR2 ANQGSEA. The CDR3 is 15 amino acids. The CDR3 region has the DNA TGCAGCGTTATACGGCTAGAATCGAACACCGGGGAGCTGTTTTTT. This sequence encodes CSVIRLESNTGELFF.